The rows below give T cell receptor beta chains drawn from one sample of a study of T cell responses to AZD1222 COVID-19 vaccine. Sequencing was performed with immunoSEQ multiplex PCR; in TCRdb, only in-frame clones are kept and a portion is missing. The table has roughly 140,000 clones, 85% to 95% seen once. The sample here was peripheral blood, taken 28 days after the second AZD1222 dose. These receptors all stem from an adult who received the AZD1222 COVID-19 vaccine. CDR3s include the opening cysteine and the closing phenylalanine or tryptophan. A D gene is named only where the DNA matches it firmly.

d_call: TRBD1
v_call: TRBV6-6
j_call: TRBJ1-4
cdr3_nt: TGTGCCAGCAGTCTCCAGGGGGCTCGAGGGCAGGTGACGAAAAAACTGTTTTTT
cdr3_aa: CASSLQGARGQVTKKLFF

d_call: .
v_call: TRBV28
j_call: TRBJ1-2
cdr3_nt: TGTGCCAGCAGTTTATATCAGGGATTGGGCTACACCTTC
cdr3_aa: CASSLYQGLGYTF

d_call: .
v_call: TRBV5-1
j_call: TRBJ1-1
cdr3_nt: TGCGCCAGCAGCTTGTCTCCGGGACAGAACACTGAAGCTTTCTTT
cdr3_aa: CASSLSPGQNTEAFF

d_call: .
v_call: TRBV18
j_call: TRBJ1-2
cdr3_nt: TGTGCCAGCTCGGAAGGAGGTGTGCTCGATGGCTACACCTTC
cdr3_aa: CASSEGGVLDGYTF

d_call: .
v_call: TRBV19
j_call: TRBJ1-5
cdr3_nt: TGTGCCAGCGTGATGCCCGGGGCTCGGCAGCCCCAGCATTTT
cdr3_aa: CASVMPGARQPQHF

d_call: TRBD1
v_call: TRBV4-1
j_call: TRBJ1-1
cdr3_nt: TGCGCCAGCAGCCAAGATAACCAACTGGGACAGTCGAACACTGAAGCTTTCTTT
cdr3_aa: CASSQDNQLGQSNTEAFF

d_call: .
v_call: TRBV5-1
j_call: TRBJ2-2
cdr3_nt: TGCGCCAGCAGGGAAGGGGTTGCGACCACCGGGGAGCTGTTTTTT
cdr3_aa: CASREGVATTGELFF

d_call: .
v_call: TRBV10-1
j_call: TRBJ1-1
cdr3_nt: TGCGCCAGCAGTGACAGGAAAGACACTGAAGCTTTCTTT
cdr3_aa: CASSDRKDTEAFF

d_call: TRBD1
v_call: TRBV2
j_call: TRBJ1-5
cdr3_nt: TGTGCCAGCACCCGGGACAGGCTGACCCAGCCCCAGCATTTT
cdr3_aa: CASTRDRLTQPQHF

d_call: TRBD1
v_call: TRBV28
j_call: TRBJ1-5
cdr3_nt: TGTGCCAGCAGTCCCTCTCTCCCGGACAGGAGGTTTGCGAGCAATCAGCCCCAGCATTTT
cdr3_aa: CASSPSLPDRRFASNQPQHF

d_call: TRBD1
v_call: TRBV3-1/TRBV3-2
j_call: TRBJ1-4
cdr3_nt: TGTGCCAGCAGCCGGGACAGTTCAGTTAAGGGGGAAAAACTGTTTTTT
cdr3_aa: CASSRDSSVKGEKLFF

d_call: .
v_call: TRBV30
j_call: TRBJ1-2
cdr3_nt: TGTGCCTGGAGCCAAGGACACTTTGGCTACACCTTC
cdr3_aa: CAWSQGHFGYTF